This is a list of T cell receptor beta chains from one sample in a study of blood T cell repertoires in COVID-19. Sequencing was performed with immunoSEQ multiplex PCR; in TCRdb, only in-frame clones are kept and a portion is missing. Here the sample spans 380,000 or so clones, around 87% being singletons. Sequencing used PBMCs or T cells enriched from blood (not recorded which). These receptors were obtained from a man younger than 45 who had recovered from COVID-19. Both conserved end residues are part of each CDR3. A D gene is named only where the DNA matches it firmly. Size is omitted from some rows. Given values are once, few, many or a class for expanded clones.

j_gene | v_gene | d_gene | abundance | CDR3aa | CDR3nt
TRBJ1-2 | TRBV5-5 | NA | NA | CASSQPPGGSNYGYTF | TGTGCCAGCAGCCAACCACCGGGGGGCTCTAACTATGGCTACACCTTC
TRBJ2-7 | TRBV11-2 | TRBD1 | NA | CASSRQGRVHEQYF | TGTGCCAGCAGCAGACAGGGTCGCGTCCACGAGCAGTACTTC
TRBJ2-7 | TRBV12-5 | NA | NA | CASSDFYEQYF | TGTGCTAGTTCGGACTTCTACGAGCAGTACTTC
TRBJ1-2 | TRBV18 | TRBD1 | NA | CASSPPTGGSYGYTF | TGTGCCAGCTCACCCCCCACAGGGGGATCTTATGGCTACACCTTC
TRBJ2-2 | TRBV9 | NA | NA | CASSASVAGLNTGELFF | TGTGCCAGCAGCGCCTCCGTGGCGGGACTGAACACCGGGGAGCTGTTTTTT
TRBJ1-5 | TRBV6-5 | NA | once | CASSSQGGGNQPQHF | TGTGCCAGCAGTTCCCAGGGCGGGGGCAATCAGCCCCAGCATTTT
TRBJ2-5 | TRBV27 | NA | NA | CASSLDKSFRGETQYF | TGTGCCAGCAGTTTAGACAAGTCCTTCCGAGGGGAGACCCAGTACTTC
TRBJ2-5 | TRBV7-2 | NA | NA | CASSLMGVGQETQYF | TGTGCCAGCAGCTTAATGGGAGTGGGCCAAGAGACCCAGTACTTC
TRBJ2-7 | TRBV11-1 | TRBD1 | NA | CASSEGQGLEEQYF | TGTGCCAGCAGCGAGGGACAGGGCCTAGAGGAGCAGTACTTC
TRBJ2-1 | TRBV5-1 | TRBD2 | NA | CASSLERGALLLYSNEQFF | TGCGCCAGCAGCTTGGAGCGGGGGGCCCTACTCCTCTATAGCAATGAGCAGTTCTTC
TRBJ1-4 | TRBV27 | NA | once | CASSSSPATNEKLFF | TGTGCCAGCAGTTCCTCCCCTGCAACTAATGAAAAACTGTTTTTT
TRBJ2-7 | TRBV14 | TRBD1 | NA | CASSPWTGGLGQYF | TGTGCCAGCAGCCCCTGGACAGGGGGTTTAGGGCAGTACTTC
TRBJ2-1 | TRBV6-5 | TRBD2 | few | CASLSGGSPHEQFF | TGTGCCAGCCTTAGCGGGGGTTCTCCCCATGAGCAGTTCTTC
TRBJ2-7 | TRBV6-1 | TRBD2 | NA | CASSERLRAGGPYEQYF | TGTGCCAGCAGTGAACGCCTTCGAGCGGGGGGGCCCTACGAGCAGTACTTC
TRBJ2-2 | TRBV5-1 | NA | NA | CASSTDSQTGELFF | TGCGCCAGCAGCACCGACTCGCAAACCGGGGAGCTGTTTTTT
TRBJ2-5 | TRBV4-1 | NA | NA | CASSPRLRGLETQYF | TGCGCCAGCAGCCCCCGGCTCAGGGGTTTGGAGACCCAGTACTTC
TRBJ1-6 | TRBV18 | TRBD1 | NA | CASSPDRAGYNSPLHF | TGTGCCAGCTCACCGGACAGGGCTGGCTATAATTCACCCCTCCACTTT
TRBJ2-7 | TRBV9 | TRBD1 | few | CASSRDSSYEQYF | TGTGCCAGCAGCAGGGACAGCTCCTACGAGCAGTACTTC
TRBJ2-2 | TRBV3-1/TRBV3-2 | NA | NA | CASSQAGTGELFF | TGTGCCAGCAGCCAAGCGGGCACCGGGGAGCTGTTTTTT
TRBJ2-3 | TRBV5-1 | TRBD1 | NA | CASSSGQYTDTQYF | TGCGCCAGCAGCTCGGGACAGTACACAGATACGCAGTATTTT
TRBJ1-5 | TRBV7-8 | NA | few | CASSLGGGQPQHF | TGTGCCAGCAGCTTAGGTGGGGGGCAGCCCCAGCATTTT
TRBJ1-1 | TRBV4-1 | NA | NA | CASSQDGRDLEAFF | TGCGCCAGCAGCCAAGATGGGAGGGACTTGGAAGCTTTCTTT
TRBJ2-2 | TRBV5-1 | TRBD1 | NA | CASSRTGGAFHGELFF | TGCGCCAGCAGCCGCACAGGGGGCGCGTTTCACGGGGAGCTGTTTTTT
TRBJ2-7 | TRBV24-1 | NA | NA | CATRQHRDDEQYF | TGTGCCACCAGGCAGCACAGGGATGACGAGCAGTACTTC
TRBJ1-5 | TRBV11-2 | NA | NA | CASSQGNSNQPQHF | TGTGCCAGCAGCCAGGGTAATAGCAATCAGCCCCAGCATTTT
TRBJ1-5 | TRBV5-1 | NA | NA | CASSPTVANGNQPQHF | TGCGCCAGCAGCCCGACTGTCGCCAATGGCAATCAGCCCCAGCATTTT
TRBJ1-4 | TRBV6-1 | NA | NA | CASSEARQYWEKLFF | TGTGCCAGCAGTGAAGCGCGGCAATATTGGGAAAAACTGTTTTTT
TRBJ2-1 | TRBV5-1 | NA | NA | CASSLDDWSYNEQFF | TGCGCCAGCAGCTTGGATGACTGGTCCTACAATGAGCAGTTCTTC
TRBJ1-2 | TRBV7-9 | NA | NA | CASSSSDSYNYGYTF | TGTGCCAGCAGCTCCTCTGACAGCTACAACTATGGCTACACCTTC
TRBJ1-3 | TRBV6-5 | TRBD1 | once | CASYEWGDSRNTIYF | TGTGCCAGCTACGAATGGGGGGACAGTAGAAACACCATATATTTT
TRBJ2-3 | TRBV19 | TRBD2 | NA | CASSIPGTSGGTDTQYF | TGTGCCAGTAGTATCCCTGGGACTAGCGGGGGAACAGATACGCAGTATTTT
TRBJ2-5 | TRBV19 | NA | NA | CASSDRTTQYF | TGTGCCAGTTCAGACAGGACGACCCAGTACTTC
TRBJ1-4 | TRBV5-6 | TRBD1 | NA | CASSLEIGTGFEKLFF | TGTGCCAGCAGCCTGGAGATCGGGACAGGGTTCGAAAAACTGTTTTTT
TRBJ1-1 | TRBV4-1 | NA | NA | CASSGPVRNTEAFF | TGCGCCAGCTCTGGGCCGGTCCGCAACACTGAAGCTTTCTTT
TRBJ2-3 | TRBV19 | NA | once | CASSRGRDTADTQYF | TGTGCCAGTAGTAGGGGTCGGGACACAGCAGATACGCAGTATTTT
TRBJ2-4 | TRBV7-2 | NA | NA | CASSLGGIAKNIQYF | TGTGCCAGCAGCTTGGGCGGGATAGCCAAAAACATTCAGTACTTC
TRBJ1-6 | TRBV7-2 | NA | once | CASSPNSNSPLHF | TGTGCCAGCAGCCCAAACAGCAATTCACCCCTCCACTTT
TRBJ1-1 | TRBV5-8 | NA | once | CASSILISTEAFF | TGTGCCAGCAGCATTTTAATCAGCACTGAAGCTTTCTTT
TRBJ1-2 | TRBV2 | NA | NA | CASQGTKETYGYTF | TGTGCCTCCCAGGGGACAAAGGAGACCTATGGCTACACCTTC
TRBJ1-6 | TRBV6-5 | NA | NA | CASIVRGDYNSPLHF | TGTGCCAGCATAGTACGAGGCGATTATAATTCACCCCTCCACTTT
TRBJ2-1 | TRBV10-3 | NA | NA | CAISERVSSYNEQFF | TGTGCCATCAGTGAACGGGTCAGCTCCTACAATGAGCAGTTCTTC
TRBJ1-6 | TRBV19 | NA | NA | CASGRQRDSPLHF | TGTGCCAGCGGGCGGCAGCGGGATTCACCCCTCCACTTT
TRBJ2-5 | TRBV5-6 | NA | NA | CASSFNRDKKETQYF | TGTGCCAGCAGCTTCAACCGGGACAAGAAAGAGACCCAGTACTTC
TRBJ2-2 | TRBV18 | TRBD2 | once | CASSPAGTSGAVTGELFF | TGTGCCAGCTCACCAGCCGGGACTAGCGGGGCCGTCACCGGGGAGCTGTTTTTT
TRBJ1-4 | TRBV30 | NA | NA | CALQGNEKLFF | TGTGCCTTACAGGGTAATGAAAAACTGTTTTTT